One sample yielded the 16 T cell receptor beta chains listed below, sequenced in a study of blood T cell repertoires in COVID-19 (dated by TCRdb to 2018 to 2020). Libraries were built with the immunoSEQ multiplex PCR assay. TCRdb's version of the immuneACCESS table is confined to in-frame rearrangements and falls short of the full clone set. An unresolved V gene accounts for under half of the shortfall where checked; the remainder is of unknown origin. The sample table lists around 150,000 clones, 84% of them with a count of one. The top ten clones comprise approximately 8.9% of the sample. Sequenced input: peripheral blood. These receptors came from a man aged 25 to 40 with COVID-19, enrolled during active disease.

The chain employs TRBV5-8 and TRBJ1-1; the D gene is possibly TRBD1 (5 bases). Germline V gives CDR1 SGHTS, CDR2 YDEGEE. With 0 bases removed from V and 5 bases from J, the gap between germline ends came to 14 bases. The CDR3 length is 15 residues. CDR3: CASSLAGTVRTEAFF. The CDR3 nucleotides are TGTGCCAGCAGCTTGGCCGGGACTGTCAGGACTGAAGCTTTCTTT.

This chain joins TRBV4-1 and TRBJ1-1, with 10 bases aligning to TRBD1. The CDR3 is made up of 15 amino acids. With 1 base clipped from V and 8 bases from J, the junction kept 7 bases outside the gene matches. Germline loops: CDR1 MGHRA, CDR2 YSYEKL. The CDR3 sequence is CASSQVDRGRPEAFF. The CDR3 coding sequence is TGCGCCAGCAGCCAAGTCGACAGGGGGCGACCGGAAGCTTTCTTT.

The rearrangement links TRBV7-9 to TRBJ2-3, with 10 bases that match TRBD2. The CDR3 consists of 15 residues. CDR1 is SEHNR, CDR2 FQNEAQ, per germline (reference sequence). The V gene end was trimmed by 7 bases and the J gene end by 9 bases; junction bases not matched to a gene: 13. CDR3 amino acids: CASKRDLAGVVTQYF. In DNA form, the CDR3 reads TGTGCCAGCAAGAGGGATCTAGCGGGAGTGGTAACGCAGTATTTT.

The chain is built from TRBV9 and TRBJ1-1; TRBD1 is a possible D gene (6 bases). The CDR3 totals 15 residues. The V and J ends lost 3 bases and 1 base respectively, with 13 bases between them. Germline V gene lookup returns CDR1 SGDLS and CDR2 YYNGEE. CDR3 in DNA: TGTGCCAGCAGCGAGGGGGGGCGGCAGAACACTGAAGCTTTCTTT. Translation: CASSEGGRQNTEAFF. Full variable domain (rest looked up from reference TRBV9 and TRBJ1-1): DSGVTQTPKHLITATGQRVTLRCSPRSGDLSVYWYQQSLDQGLQFLIQYYNGEERAKGNILERFSAQQFPDLHSELNLSSLELGDSALYFCASSEGGRQNTEAFFGQGTRLTVV.

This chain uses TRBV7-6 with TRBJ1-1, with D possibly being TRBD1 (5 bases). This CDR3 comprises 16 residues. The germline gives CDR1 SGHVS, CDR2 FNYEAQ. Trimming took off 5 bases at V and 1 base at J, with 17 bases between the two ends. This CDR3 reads CASSPQGGLRNTEAFF. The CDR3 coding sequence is TGTGCCAGCAGCCCCCAGGGAGGGCTACGGAACACTGAAGCTTTCTTT.

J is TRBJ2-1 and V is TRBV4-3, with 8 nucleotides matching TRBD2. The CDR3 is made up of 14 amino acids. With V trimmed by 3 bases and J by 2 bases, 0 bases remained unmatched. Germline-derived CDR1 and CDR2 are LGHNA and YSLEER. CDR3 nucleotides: TGCGCCAGCAGCCATAGCGGGACCTACAATGAGCAGTTCTTC. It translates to CASSHSGTYNEQFF.

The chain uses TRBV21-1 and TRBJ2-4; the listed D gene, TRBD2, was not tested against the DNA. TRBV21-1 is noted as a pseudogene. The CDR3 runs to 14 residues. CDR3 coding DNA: TGTGCCAGCAGCAAGCGGTGGCCCTCAAACATTCAGTACTTC. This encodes CASSKRWPSNIQYF.

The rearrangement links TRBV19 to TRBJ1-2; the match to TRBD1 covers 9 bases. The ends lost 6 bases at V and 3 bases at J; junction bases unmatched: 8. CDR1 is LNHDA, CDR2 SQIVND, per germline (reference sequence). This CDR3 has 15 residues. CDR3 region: CASSDRGRGDYGYTF. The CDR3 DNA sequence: TGTGCCAGTAGCGACAGGGGGAGAGGGGACTATGGCTACACCTTC.

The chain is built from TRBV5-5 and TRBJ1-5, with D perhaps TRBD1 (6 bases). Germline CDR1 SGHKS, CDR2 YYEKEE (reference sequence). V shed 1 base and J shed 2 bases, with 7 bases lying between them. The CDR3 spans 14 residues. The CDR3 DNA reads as TGTGCCAGCAGCTTGAAGGGGGGCAATCAGCCCCAGCATTTT. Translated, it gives CASSLKGGNQPQHF.

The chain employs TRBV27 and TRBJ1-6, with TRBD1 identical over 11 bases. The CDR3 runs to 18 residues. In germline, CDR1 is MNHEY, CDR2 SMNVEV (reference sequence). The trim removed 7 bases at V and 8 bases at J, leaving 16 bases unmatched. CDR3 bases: TGTGCCAGCAAATATTCTCATGCCGGGACAGGGGGTTATTCACCCCTCCACTTT. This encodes CASKYSHAGTGGYSPLHF.

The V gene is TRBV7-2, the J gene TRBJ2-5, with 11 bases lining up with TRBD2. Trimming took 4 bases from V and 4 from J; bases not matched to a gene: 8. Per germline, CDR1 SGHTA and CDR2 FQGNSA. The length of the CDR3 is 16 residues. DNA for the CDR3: TGTGCCAGCAGCTCCTTTAGCGGGAGGGCCGTAGAGACCCAGTACTTC. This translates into CASSSFSGRAVETQYF.

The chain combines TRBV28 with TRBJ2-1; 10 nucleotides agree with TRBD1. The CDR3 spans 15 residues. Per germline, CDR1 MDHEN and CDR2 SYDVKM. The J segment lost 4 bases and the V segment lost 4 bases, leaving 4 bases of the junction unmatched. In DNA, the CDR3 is TGTGCCAGCAGTTCGGGACAGGGGTTGTACAATGAGCAGTTCTTC. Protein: CASSSGQGLYNEQFF.

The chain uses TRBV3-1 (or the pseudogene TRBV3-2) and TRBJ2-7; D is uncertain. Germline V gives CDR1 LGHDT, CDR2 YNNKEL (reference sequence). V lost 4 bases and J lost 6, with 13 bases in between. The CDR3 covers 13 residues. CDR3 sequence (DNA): TGTGCCAGCAGCCCTGGGCCAGGTTCCGAGCAGTACTTC. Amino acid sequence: CASSPGPGSEQYF.

CDR3 loop: CASSYGGSLYGYTF. As DNA, the CDR3 is TGTGCCAGCAGTTACGGCGGGTCCCTCTATGGCTACACCTTC. The chain combines TRBV6-5 with TRBJ1-2; D gene unclear. Germline CDR1 MNHEY, CDR2 SVGAGI. The CDR3 length is 14 residues. V was pared by 2 bases and J by 4 bases, with 11 bases between.

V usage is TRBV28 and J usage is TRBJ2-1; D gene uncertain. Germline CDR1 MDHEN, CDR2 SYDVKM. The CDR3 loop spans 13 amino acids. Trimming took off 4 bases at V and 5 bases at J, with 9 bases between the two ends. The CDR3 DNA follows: TGTGCCAGCAGTTCCCCCGAGAACAATGAGCAGTTCTTC. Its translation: CASSSPENNEQFF. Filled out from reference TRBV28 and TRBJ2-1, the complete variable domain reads DVKVTQSSRYLVKRTGEKVFLECVQDMDHENMFWYRQDPGLGLRLIYFSYDVKMKEKGDIPEGYSVSREKKERFSLILESASTNQTSMYLCASSSPENNEQFFGPGTRLTVL.

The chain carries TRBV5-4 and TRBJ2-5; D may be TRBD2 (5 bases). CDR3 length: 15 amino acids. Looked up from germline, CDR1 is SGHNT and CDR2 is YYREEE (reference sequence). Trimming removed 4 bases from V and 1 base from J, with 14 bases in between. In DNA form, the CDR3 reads TGTGCCAGCAGCGCACCGTCCGGGGTCCAAGAGACCCAGTACTTC. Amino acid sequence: CASSAPSGVQETQYF.